This T cell receptor beta chain was recorded in a study of cytomegalovirus exposure and HLA in healthy donors. At collection, donors were nominally healthy, but unrecorded immune exposures were probable. The CDR3 length is 14 residues. The ends lost 5 bases at V and 1 base at J; junction bases unmatched: 3. Germline lookup yields CDR1 MNHEY and CDR2 SVGAGI. This PCR relied on a set of 60 Vbeta primers and 13 Jbeta primers. Measured with immunoSEQ multiplex PCR; TCRdb has only the in-frame clones, and not every one. The sample includes 160,000 or so clones, around four fifths seen only once; the top ten take around 1.4%.

The rearrangement links TRBV6-5 to TRBJ1-1, with 8 positions matching TRBD1. Specimen: PBMCs. The sequence came from a male donor in good health and CMV-seronegative. The CDR3 DNA is TGTGCCAGCAGTAAAGGACAGGGGAACACTGAAGCTTTCTTT. It yields the protein CASSKGQGNTEAFF.